These T cell receptor beta chains were read from a single sample in a study of high-grade serous ovarian cancer treatment subgroups. Method: immunoSEQ multiplex PCR; TCRdb's copy keeps in-frame clones and lacks some. The table has about 40,000 clones, around 80% seen once. The specimen was tumor tissue. The source is a human donor with high-grade serous ovarian cancer. The CDR3 runs from the conserved cysteine through the conserved F or W. D genes are given only for firm matches. Size tells how often a clone was seen (once, few, many) or the class of an expanded clone, and some rows leave it out.

CDR3 length: 14; clone size: NA; D gene: TRBD1; V gene: TRBV29-1; J gene: TRBJ1-1; CDR3 protein: CSAFQQGARTEAFF; CDR3 DNA: TGCAGCGCATTCCAACAGGGGGCCAGAACTGAAGCTTTCTTT
CDR3 length: 15; clone size: NA; D gene: NA; V gene: TRBV5-1; J gene: TRBJ1-4; CDR3 protein: CASSLEGLTNEKLFF; CDR3 DNA: TGCGCCAGCAGCTTGGAGGGGCTGACTAATGAAAAACTGTTTTTT
CDR3 length: 12; clone size: NA; D gene: NA; V gene: TRBV27; J gene: TRBJ2-7; CDR3 protein: CASSPHSYEQYF; CDR3 DNA: TGTGCCAGCAGTCCCCATTCCTACGAGCAGTACTTC
CDR3 length: 11; clone size: NA; D gene: NA; V gene: TRBV20-1; J gene: TRBJ2-5; CDR3 protein: CSARRVGTQYF; CDR3 DNA: TGCAGTGCTAGAAGGGTCGGGACCCAGTACTTC
CDR3 length: 14; clone size: few; D gene: TRBD2; V gene: TRBV4-2; J gene: TRBJ2-4; CDR3 protein: CASSQDKGRDIQYF; CDR3 DNA: TGTGCCAGCAGCCAAGACAAGGGGAGGGACATTCAGTACTTC
CDR3 length: 13; clone size: NA; D gene: NA; V gene: TRBV7-9; J gene: TRBJ2-6; CDR3 protein: CASSPSGANVLTF; CDR3 DNA: TGTGCCAGCAGTCCGTCTGGGGCCAACGTCCTGACTTTC
CDR3 length: 15; clone size: NA; D gene: NA; V gene: TRBV9; J gene: TRBJ2-7; CDR3 protein: CASSVSYGGTYEQYF; CDR3 DNA: TGTGCCAGCAGCGTAAGCTACGGCGGCACCTACGAGCAGTACTTC
CDR3 length: 19; clone size: NA; D gene: TRBD2; V gene: TRBV5-1; J gene: TRBJ2-5; CDR3 protein: CASSLGPSGRANGKETQYF; CDR3 DNA: TGCGCCAGCAGCTTGGGCCCTAGCGGGAGGGCCAATGGCAAAGAGACCCAGTACTTC
CDR3 length: 13; clone size: few; D gene: NA; V gene: TRBV19; J gene: TRBJ1-1; CDR3 protein: CASWGVLNTEAFF; CDR3 DNA: TGTGCCAGTTGGGGAGTATTAAACACTGAAGCTTTCTTT
CDR3 length: 16; clone size: NA; D gene: TRBD2; V gene: TRBV5-1; J gene: TRBJ2-1; CDR3 protein: CASSSPGLAINNEQFF; CDR3 DNA: TGCGCCAGCAGCTCACCGGGACTAGCGATCAACAATGAGCAGTTCTTC
CDR3 length: 13; clone size: NA; D gene: NA; V gene: TRBV27; J gene: TRBJ2-7; CDR3 protein: CASSLALWGEQYF; CDR3 DNA: TGTGCCAGCAGTTTAGCCCTCTGGGGAGAGCAGTACTTC
CDR3 length: 12; clone size: few; D gene: NA; V gene: TRBV27; J gene: TRBJ2-7; CDR3 protein: CAGSVRGHEQYF; CDR3 DNA: TGTGCCGGGTCCGTTCGAGGACACGAGCAGTACTTC
CDR3 length: 14; clone size: few; D gene: NA; V gene: TRBV28; J gene: TRBJ1-2; CDR3 protein: CASRRQATGRGYTF; CDR3 DNA: TGTGCCAGCAGGCGGCAGGCTACAGGGCGTGGCTACACCTTC
CDR3 length: 14; clone size: NA; D gene: TRBD1; V gene: TRBV5-1; J gene: TRBJ2-5; CDR3 protein: CASRWTGSGETQYF; CDR3 DNA: TGCGCCAGCAGATGGACAGGGAGCGGGGAGACCCAGTACTTC
CDR3 length: 14; clone size: NA; D gene: NA; V gene: TRBV27; J gene: TRBJ2-7; CDR3 protein: CASTPSHYSYEQYF; CDR3 DNA: TGTGCCAGCACCCCATCCCACTACTCCTACGAGCAGTACTTC
CDR3 length: 15; clone size: NA; D gene: NA; V gene: TRBV6-5; J gene: TRBJ1-1; CDR3 protein: CASSKILTRETEAFF; CDR3 DNA: TGTGCCAGCAGCAAAATCCTGACCAGGGAGACTGAAGCTTTCTTT
CDR3 length: 18; clone size: NA; D gene: TRBD1; V gene: TRBV4-3; J gene: TRBJ2-1; CDR3 protein: CASSQDGDRDRGCNEQFF; CDR3 DNA: TGCGCCAGCAGCCAAGATGGGGACCGGGACAGGGGGTGCAATGAGCAGTTCTTC
CDR3 length: 13; clone size: NA; D gene: TRBD1; V gene: TRBV7-3; J gene: TRBJ1-5; CDR3 protein: CASSFDRGQPQHF; CDR3 DNA: TGTGCCAGCAGCTTTGACAGGGGACAGCCCCAGCATTTT
CDR3 length: 14; clone size: NA; D gene: TRBD2; V gene: TRBV27; J gene: TRBJ2-1; CDR3 protein: CASSAGASGNEQFF; CDR3 DNA: TGTGCCAGCAGTGCCGGGGCTAGCGGGAATGAGCAGTTCTTC
CDR3 length: 16; clone size: NA; D gene: TRBD1; V gene: TRBV11-2; J gene: TRBJ2-7; CDR3 protein: CASSLTGTGPSYEQYF; CDR3 DNA: TGTGCCAGCAGCCTAACGGGGACAGGCCCTTCCTACGAGCAGTACTTC
CDR3 length: 12; clone size: NA; D gene: NA; V gene: TRBV7-2; J gene: TRBJ2-7; CDR3 protein: CASSRTVHEQYF; CDR3 DNA: TGTGCCAGCAGCCGGACGGTACACGAGCAGTACTTC
CDR3 length: 14; clone size: NA; D gene: TRBD1; V gene: TRBV19; J gene: TRBJ2-5; CDR3 protein: CASSSGGAGETQYF; CDR3 DNA: TGTGCCAGTAGTTCAGGGGGCGCGGGAGAGACCCAGTACTTC
CDR3 length: 14; clone size: NA; D gene: NA; V gene: TRBV5-6; J gene: TRBJ1-1; CDR3 protein: CASSSTEAWTEAFF; CDR3 DNA: TGTGCCAGCAGCTCGACGGAAGCTTGGACTGAAGCTTTCTTT
CDR3 length: 14; clone size: NA; D gene: NA; V gene: TRBV7-8; J gene: TRBJ1-2; CDR3 protein: CASSLASLRDGYTF; CDR3 DNA: TGTGCCAGCAGCTTAGCTAGCCTAAGGGATGGCTACACCTTC
CDR3 length: 19; clone size: NA; D gene: TRBD1; V gene: TRBV12-5; J gene: TRBJ1-5; CDR3 protein: CASGLVQDGTGGVDQPQHF; CDR3 DNA: TGTGCTAGTGGTTTGGTACAGGATGGGACAGGGGGCGTTGATCAGCCCCAGCATTTT
CDR3 length: 15; clone size: NA; D gene: TRBD1; V gene: TRBV19; J gene: TRBJ2-2; CDR3 protein: CASSPGQGYTGELFF; CDR3 DNA: TGTGCCAGTAGTCCGGGACAGGGCTATACTGGGGAGCTGTTTTTT
CDR3 length: 15; clone size: NA; D gene: NA; V gene: TRBV4-2; J gene: TRBJ1-4; CDR3 protein: CASSQDEEGGEKLFF; CDR3 DNA: TGTGCCAGCAGCCAAGATGAAGAGGGGGGCGAAAAACTGTTTTTT
CDR3 length: 15; clone size: NA; D gene: TRBD2; V gene: TRBV29-1; J gene: TRBJ2-1; CDR3 protein: CSVDYGGRVVNEQFF; CDR3 DNA: TGCAGCGTTGATTATGGCGGGAGGGTAGTCAATGAGCAGTTCTTC
CDR3 length: 13; clone size: NA; D gene: NA; V gene: TRBV7-2; J gene: TRBJ2-1; CDR3 protein: CASSLAWLGEQFF; CDR3 DNA: TGTGCCAGCAGCTTAGCTTGGCTGGGTGAGCAGTTCTTC
CDR3 length: 13; clone size: NA; D gene: TRBD1; V gene: TRBV7-9; J gene: TRBJ1-2; CDR3 protein: CASSSLRGVGYTF; CDR3 DNA: TGTGCCAGCAGCTCACTCAGGGGGGTAGGCTACACCTTC
CDR3 length: 16; clone size: NA; D gene: TRBD2; V gene: TRBV7-3; J gene: TRBJ2-2; CDR3 protein: CASSVTSDPETGELFF; CDR3 DNA: TGTGCCAGCAGCGTGACTAGCGACCCAGAAACCGGGGAGCTGTTTTTT
CDR3 length: 13; clone size: NA; D gene: NA; V gene: TRBV6-6; J gene: TRBJ2-7; CDR3 protein: CASSSDRRSEQYF; CDR3 DNA: TGTGCCAGCAGTTCCGACCGTAGGAGCGAGCAGTACTTC
CDR3 length: 12; clone size: NA; D gene: NA; V gene: TRBV25-1; J gene: TRBJ1-2; CDR3 protein: CASKLTGGGYTF; CDR3 DNA: TGTGCCAGCAAACTGACAGGTGGGGGCTACACCTTC
CDR3 length: 13; clone size: NA; D gene: NA; V gene: TRBV5-6; J gene: TRBJ2-2; CDR3 protein: CASSGFMAGELFF; CDR3 DNA: TGTGCCAGCAGCGGGTTCATGGCCGGGGAGCTGTTTTTT
CDR3 length: 13; clone size: NA; D gene: NA; V gene: TRBV19; J gene: TRBJ1-1; CDR3 protein: CASISGLYTEAFF; CDR3 DNA: TGTGCCTCTATTTCGGGTCTATACACTGAAGCTTTCTTT
CDR3 length: 13; clone size: NA; D gene: NA; V gene: TRBV18; J gene: TRBJ1-5; CDR3 protein: CASSRTGNQPQHF; CDR3 DNA: TGTGCCAGCTCCCGGACAGGCAATCAGCCCCAGCATTTT